Sequencing of this TCR beta chain was carried out in a study of blood T cell repertoires in COVID-19. Overall study context: Two negative PCRs, clearance, or symptom resolution characterized the recovered Cohort 3 donors. The analysed material was cDNA or gDNA that came from T cells, B-cell-depleted T cells, or PBMCs.

How the authors handled the data: Nucleated cell counts were estimated from reference gene primer amplification. TCRdb's copy holds only in-frame clones and misses some; the assay was immunoSEQ multiplex PCR. V and J calls plus clone size are reproduced from that table; the DNA served to infer D and trimming. There are some 180,000 clones in the sample; around 83% occur only once, and about 22% lies in the top ten. The CDR3 contains 14 residues. Germline CDR1 SGHKS, CDR2 YYEKEE (reference sequence). Deletions cut 1 base from V and 0 bases from J, with 7 bases between. The material sequenced was PBMCs or T cells enriched from blood (not recorded which). The genes are TRBV5-5 and TRBJ1-1; D is unclear. The receptor's source is a woman aged 35 to 49 in a cohort exposed to, infected with or recovered from COVID-19 (not recorded which). CDR3 loop: CASSLRQVNTEAFF. The CDR3 nucleotides read TGTGCCAGCAGCTTGCGGCAGGTGAACACTGAAGCTTTCTTT. The full variable domain, its missing parts supplied by reference TRBV5-5 and TRBJ1-1, is DAGVTQSPTHLIKTRGQQVTLRCSPISGHKSVSWYQQVLGQGPQFIFQYYEKEERGRGNFPDRFSARQFPNYSSELNVNALLLGDSALYLCASSLRQVNTEAFFGQGTRLTVV.